The 5 T cell receptor beta chains reported below all come from one sample, sequenced in a study of T cell changes during pregnancy in multiple sclerosis. Libraries were prepared by immunoSEQ multiplex PCR; TCRdb keeps only in-frame clonotypes and omits some of them. Among around 100,000 clones listed, approximately 90% were seen once. Source: peripheral blood, taken after pregnancy. The receptors shown here come from a female donor with multiple sclerosis, enrolled in a pregnancy study.

This sequence joins TRBV6-5 and TRBJ2-7; tentatively, D is TRBD1 (6 bases). Germline V lookup: CDR1 MNHEY, CDR2 SVGAGI. Trimming pared 5 bases from V and 2 bases from J, leaving 10 bases between. This CDR3 has 13 amino acids. The DNA of the CDR3 is TGTGCCAGCAGTAAACAGGGCCCCTACGAGCAGTACTTC. Translation gives CASSKQGPYEQYF.

The chain combines TRBV9 with TRBJ2-7; the D gene is possibly TRBD2 (5 bases). V lost 0 bases and J lost 6, with 10 bases in between. The CDR3 spans 13 residues. Germline V gene sequence: CDR1 SGDLS, CDR2 YYNGEE. The CDR3 DNA sequence: TGTGCCAGCAGCGTAGGTTCCGGGGTCGAGCAGTACTTC. This gives the protein CASSVGSGVEQYF.

The chain carries TRBV5-1 and TRBJ2-2, with D possibly being TRBD1 (6 bases). The V gene's germline CDR1 is SGHRS and CDR2 YFSETQ. The V gene lost 5 bases and the J gene lost 6 bases, with 14 bases spanning the gap. This CDR3 region has 14 residues. CDR3 coding DNA: TGCGCCAGCAGACCCGGGACACCCGCCGGGGAGCTGTTTTTT. Its translation is CASRPGTPAGELFF. Using reference TRBV5-1 and TRBJ2-2 for the parts outside the CDR3, the full variable domain is KAGVTQTPRYLIKTRGQQVTLSCSPISGHRSVSWYQQTPGQGLQFLFEYFSETQRNKGNFPGRFSGRQFSNSRSEMNVSTLELGDSALYLCASRPGTPAGELFFGEGSRLTVL.

The chain recombines TRBV6-1 with TRBJ1-1; 7 bases are shared with TRBD1. Germline V gene sequence: CDR1 MNHNS, CDR2 SASEGT. The CDR3 length is 13 residues. J was trimmed by 1 base and V by 6 bases; bases with no gene match: 2. In DNA, the CDR3 is TGTGCCAGCAGACAGGGGAGGAACACTGAAGCTTTCTTT. It specifies CASRQGRNTEAFF.

The CDR3 bases are TGTGCCAGCAGTGAAATGCGGACAGGGAGCAATCAGCCCCAGCATTTT. Its protein is CASSEMRTGSNQPQHF. The gene calls are TRBV2 and TRBJ1-5; 8 bases fit TRBD1. This CDR3 has 16 residues. The germline CDR1 and CDR2 sequences are SNHLY and FYNNEI. The ends lost 2 bases at V and 1 base at J; junction bases unmatched: 4. The full variable domain, its missing parts supplied by reference TRBV2 and TRBJ1-5, is EPEVTQTPSHQVTQMGQEVILRCVPISNHLYFYWYRQILGQKVEFLVSFYNNEISEKSEIFDDQFSVERPDGSNFTLKIRSTKLEDSAMYFCASSEMRTGSNQPQHFGDGTRLSIL.